This T cell receptor beta chain was observed in a study of control samples from healthy donors and cancer patients (dated by TCRdb to about 2020). With respect to this clone: Its recognized antigen is unknown. The input lacks base qualities; no much larger clone sits a single base away.

The library was built by means of the immunoSEQ multiplex PCR assay. The source is immuneACCESS, and TCRdb retained only in-frame sequences with V and J called. Part of the clones is not carried over; for the studies checked, unresolved V genes explain less than half of this, and the remainder is unexplained. This sample holds 350,000 to 450,000 clones; approximately 92% were observed only once. The top ten clonotypes cover 6% to 7% of the sample. The sequenced sample consisted of PBMCs. This TCR was recovered from a man aged 40-49 years with head and neck cancer.

The DNA reads TGCGCCAGCAGCTTACCGACAGGAACAAATGAAAAACTGTTTTTT. Its amino acids are CASSLPTGTNEKLFF. The rearranged chain carries TRBV4-1 and TRBJ1-4, with TRBD1 as a weak D call on 6 bases. V drops 5 bases and J drops 5 bases, leaving 15 bases in between. From the germline V gene, CDR1 is MGHRA and CDR2 is YSYEKL. Counted from cysteine to phenylalanine, this CDR3 has 15 amino acids. The DNA shown is the 45-base CDR3, in frame from base 1.